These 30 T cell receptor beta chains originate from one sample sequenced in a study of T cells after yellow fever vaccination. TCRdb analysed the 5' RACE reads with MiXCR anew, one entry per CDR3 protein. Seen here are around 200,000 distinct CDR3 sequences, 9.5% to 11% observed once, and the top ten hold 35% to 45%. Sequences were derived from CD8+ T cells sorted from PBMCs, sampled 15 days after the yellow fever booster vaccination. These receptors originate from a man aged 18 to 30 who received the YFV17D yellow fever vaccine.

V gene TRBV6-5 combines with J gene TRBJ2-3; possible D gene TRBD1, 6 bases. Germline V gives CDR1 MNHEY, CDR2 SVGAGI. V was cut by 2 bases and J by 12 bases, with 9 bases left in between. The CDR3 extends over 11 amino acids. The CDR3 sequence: CASSYADSQYF. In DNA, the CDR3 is TGTGCCAGCAGTTACGCGGACAGTCAGTATTTT.

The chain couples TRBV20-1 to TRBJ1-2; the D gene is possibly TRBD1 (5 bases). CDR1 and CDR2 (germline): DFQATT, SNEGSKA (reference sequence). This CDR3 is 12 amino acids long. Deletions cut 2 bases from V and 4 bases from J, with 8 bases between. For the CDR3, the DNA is TGCAGTGCTAGATGGGACCCCTATGGCTACACCTTC. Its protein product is CSARWDPYGYTF.

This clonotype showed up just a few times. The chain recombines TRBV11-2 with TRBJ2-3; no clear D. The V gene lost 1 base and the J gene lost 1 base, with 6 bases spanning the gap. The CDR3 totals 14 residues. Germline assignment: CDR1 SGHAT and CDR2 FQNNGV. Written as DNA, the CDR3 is TGTGCCAGCAGCTTAGTGCCGGGCACAGATACGCAGTATTTT. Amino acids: CASSLVPGTDTQYF. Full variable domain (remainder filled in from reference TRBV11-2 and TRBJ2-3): EAGVAQSPRYKIIEKRQSVAFWCNPISGHATLYWYQQILGQGPKLLIQFQNNGVVDDSQLPKDRFSAERLKGVDSTLKIQPAKLEDSAVYLCASSLVPGTDTQYFGPGTRLTVL.

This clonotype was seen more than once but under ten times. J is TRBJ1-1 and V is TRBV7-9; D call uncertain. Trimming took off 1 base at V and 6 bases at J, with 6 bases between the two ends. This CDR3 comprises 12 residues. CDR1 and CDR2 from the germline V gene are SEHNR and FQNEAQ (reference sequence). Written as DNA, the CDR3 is TGTGCCAGCAGCTTAGGCGCCCCTGAAGCTTTCTTT. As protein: CASSLGAPEAFF.

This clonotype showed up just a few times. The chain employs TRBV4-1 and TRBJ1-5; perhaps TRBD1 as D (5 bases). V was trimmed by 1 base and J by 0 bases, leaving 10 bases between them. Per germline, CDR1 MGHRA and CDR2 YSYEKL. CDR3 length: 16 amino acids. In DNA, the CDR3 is TGCGCCAGCAGCCAAGTCGGGGGGTATAGCAATCAGCCCCAGCATTTT. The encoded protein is CASSQVGGYSNQPQHF.

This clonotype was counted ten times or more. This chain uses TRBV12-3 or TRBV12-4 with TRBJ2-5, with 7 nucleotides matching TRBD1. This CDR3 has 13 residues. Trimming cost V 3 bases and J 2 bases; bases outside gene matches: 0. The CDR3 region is CASSFRGQETQYF. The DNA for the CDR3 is TGTGCCAGCAGTTTCAGGGGGCAAGAGACCCAGTACTTC.

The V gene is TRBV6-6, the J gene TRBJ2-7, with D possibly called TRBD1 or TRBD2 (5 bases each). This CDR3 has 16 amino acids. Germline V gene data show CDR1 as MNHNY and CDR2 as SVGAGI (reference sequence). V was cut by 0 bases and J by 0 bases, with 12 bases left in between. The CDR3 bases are TGTGCCAGCAGTTACTCGATTTCAGGGAGCTCCTACGAGCAGTACTTC. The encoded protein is CASSYSISGSSYEQYF.

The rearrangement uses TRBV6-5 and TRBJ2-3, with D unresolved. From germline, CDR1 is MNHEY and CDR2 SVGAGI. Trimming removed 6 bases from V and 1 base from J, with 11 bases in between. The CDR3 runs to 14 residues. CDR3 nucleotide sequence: TGTGCCAGCAGCCTGAACACTGGCACAGATACGCAGTATTTT. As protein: CASSLNTGTDTQYF.

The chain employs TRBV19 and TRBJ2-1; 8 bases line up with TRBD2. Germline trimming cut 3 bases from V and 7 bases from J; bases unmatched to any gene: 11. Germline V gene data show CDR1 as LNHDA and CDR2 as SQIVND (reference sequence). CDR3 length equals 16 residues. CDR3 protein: CASSISRGGFVNEQFF. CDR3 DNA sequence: TGTGCCAGTAGTATCAGCCGGGGGGGCTTCGTGAATGAGCAGTTCTTC.

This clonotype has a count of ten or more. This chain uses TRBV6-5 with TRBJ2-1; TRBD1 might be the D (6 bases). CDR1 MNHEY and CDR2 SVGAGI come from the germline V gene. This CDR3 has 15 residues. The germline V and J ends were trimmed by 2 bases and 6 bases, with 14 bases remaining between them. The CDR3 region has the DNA TGTGCCAGCAGTTACGAACTTGGGGGCTTCAATGAGCAGTTCTTC. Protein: CASSYELGGFNEQFF.

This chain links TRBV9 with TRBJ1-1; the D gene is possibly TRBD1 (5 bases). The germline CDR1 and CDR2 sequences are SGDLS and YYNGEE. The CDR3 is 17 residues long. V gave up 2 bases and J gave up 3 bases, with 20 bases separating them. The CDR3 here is CASSVEPGPRPHTEAFF. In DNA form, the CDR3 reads TGTGCCAGCAGCGTGGAACCGGGACCCCGGCCCCACACTGAAGCTTTCTTT.

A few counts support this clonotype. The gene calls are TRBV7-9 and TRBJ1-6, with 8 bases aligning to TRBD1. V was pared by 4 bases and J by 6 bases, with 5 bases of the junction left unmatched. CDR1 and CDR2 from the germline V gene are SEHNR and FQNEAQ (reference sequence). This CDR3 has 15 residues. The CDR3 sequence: CASSSGTGGNSPLHF. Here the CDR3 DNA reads TGTGCCAGCAGCTCCGGGACAGGAGGTAATTCACCCCTCCACTTT.

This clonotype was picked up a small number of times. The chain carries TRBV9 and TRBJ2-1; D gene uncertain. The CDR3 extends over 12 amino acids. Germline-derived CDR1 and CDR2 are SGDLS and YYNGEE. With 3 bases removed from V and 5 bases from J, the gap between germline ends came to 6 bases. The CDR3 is CASSAPDNEQFF. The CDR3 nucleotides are TGTGCCAGCAGCGCCCCGGACAATGAGCAGTTCTTC.

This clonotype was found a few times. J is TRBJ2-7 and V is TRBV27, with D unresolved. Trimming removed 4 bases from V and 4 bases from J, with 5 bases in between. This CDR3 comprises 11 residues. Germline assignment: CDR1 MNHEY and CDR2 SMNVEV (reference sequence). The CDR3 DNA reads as TGTGCCAGCAGTTGGGGATACGAGCAGTACGTC. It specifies CASSWGYEQYV.

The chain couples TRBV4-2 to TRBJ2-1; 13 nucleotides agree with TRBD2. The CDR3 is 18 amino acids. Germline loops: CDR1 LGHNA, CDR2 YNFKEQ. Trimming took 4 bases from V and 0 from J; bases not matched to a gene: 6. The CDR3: CASSPRTSGGNSYNEQFF. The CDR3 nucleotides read TGTGCCAGCAGCCCTCGGACTAGCGGGGGAAACTCCTACAATGAGCAGTTCTTC.

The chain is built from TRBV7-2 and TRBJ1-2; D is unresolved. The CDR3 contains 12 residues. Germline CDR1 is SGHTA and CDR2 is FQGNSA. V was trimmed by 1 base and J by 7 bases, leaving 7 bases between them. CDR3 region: CASSLDPLGYTF. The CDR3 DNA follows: TGTGCCAGCAGCTTAGACCCCCTTGGCTACACCTTC. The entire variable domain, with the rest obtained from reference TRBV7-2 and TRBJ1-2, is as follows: GAGVSQSPSNKVTEKGKDVELRCDPISGHTALYWYRQSLGQGLEFLIYFQGNSAPDKSGLPSDRFSAERTGGSVSTLTIQRTQQEDSAVYLCASSLDPLGYTFGSGTRLTVV.

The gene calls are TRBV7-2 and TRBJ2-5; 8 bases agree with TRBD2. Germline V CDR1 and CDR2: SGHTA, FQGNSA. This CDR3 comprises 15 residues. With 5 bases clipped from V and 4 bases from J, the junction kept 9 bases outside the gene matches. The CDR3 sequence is CASSPGTSGIETQYF. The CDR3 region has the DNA TGTGCCAGCAGCCCTGGGACTAGTGGAATAGAGACCCAGTACTTC. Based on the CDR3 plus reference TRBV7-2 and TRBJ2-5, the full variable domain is GAGVSQSPSNKVTEKGKDVELRCDPISGHTALYWYRQSLGQGLEFLIYFQGNSAPDKSGLPSDRFSAERTGGSVSTLTIQRTQQEDSAVYLCASSPGTSGIETQYFGPGTRLLVL.

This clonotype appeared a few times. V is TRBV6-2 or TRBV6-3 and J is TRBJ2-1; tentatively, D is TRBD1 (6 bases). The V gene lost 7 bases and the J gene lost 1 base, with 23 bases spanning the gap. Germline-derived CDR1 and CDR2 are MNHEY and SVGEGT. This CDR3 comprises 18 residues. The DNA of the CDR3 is TGTGCCAGCACTAGCCGTGGAACAGGGTACGGGTCCTACAATGAGCAGTTCTTC. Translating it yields CASTSRGTGYGSYNEQFF.

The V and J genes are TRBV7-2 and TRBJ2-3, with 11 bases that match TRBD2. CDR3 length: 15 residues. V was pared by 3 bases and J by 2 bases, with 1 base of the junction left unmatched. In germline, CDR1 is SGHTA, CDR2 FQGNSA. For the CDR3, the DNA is TGTGCCAGCAGCTTTAGCGGGGGGGACACAGATACGCAGTATTTT. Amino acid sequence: CASSFSGGDTDTQYF.

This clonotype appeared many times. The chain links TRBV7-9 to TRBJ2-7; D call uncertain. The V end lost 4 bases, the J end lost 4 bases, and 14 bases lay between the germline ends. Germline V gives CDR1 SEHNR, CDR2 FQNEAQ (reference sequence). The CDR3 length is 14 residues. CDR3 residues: CASSSLTGQYEQYF. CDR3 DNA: TGTGCCAGCAGCTCCCTGACCGGGCAATACGAGCAGTACTTC.

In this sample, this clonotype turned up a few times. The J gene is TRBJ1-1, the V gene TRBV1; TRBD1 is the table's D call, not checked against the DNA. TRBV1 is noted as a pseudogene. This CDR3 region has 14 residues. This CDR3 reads CTSSPGGVDTEAFF. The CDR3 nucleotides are TGCACCAGCAGTCCAGGGGGAGTGGACACTGAAGCTTTCTTT.

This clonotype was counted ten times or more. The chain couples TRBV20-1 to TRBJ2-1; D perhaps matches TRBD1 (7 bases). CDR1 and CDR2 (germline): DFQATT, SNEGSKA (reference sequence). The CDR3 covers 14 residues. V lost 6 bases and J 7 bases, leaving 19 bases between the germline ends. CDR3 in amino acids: CSAKDGGGENEQFF. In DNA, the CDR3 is TGCAGTGCGAAGGACGGAGGGGGCGAGAATGAGCAGTTCTTC.

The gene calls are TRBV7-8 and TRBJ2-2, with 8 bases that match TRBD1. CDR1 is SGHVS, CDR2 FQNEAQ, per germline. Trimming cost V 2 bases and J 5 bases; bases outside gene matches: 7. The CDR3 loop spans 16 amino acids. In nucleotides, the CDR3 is TGTGCCAGCAGCTTACTAGGACAGGGTCTTACCGGGGAGCTGTTTTTT. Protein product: CASSLLGQGLTGELFF. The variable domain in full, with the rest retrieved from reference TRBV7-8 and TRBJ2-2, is GAGVSQSPRYKVAKRGQDVALRCDPISGHVSLFWYQQALGQGPEFLTYFQNEAQLDKSGLPSDRFFAERPEGSVSTLKIQRTQQEDSAVYLCASSLLGQGLTGELFFGEGSRLTVL.

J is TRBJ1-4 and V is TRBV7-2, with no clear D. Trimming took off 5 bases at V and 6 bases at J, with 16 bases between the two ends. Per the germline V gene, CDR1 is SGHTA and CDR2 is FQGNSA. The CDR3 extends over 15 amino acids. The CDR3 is CASSPDQLPYEKLFF. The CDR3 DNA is TGTGCCAGCAGCCCGGACCAGCTACCCTATGAAAAACTGTTTTTT.

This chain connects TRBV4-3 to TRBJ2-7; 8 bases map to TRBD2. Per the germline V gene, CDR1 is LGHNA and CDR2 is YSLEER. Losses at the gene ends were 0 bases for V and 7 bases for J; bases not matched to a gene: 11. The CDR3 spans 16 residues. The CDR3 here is CASSQDRGLVGGEQYF. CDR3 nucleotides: TGCGCCAGCAGCCAAGATAGGGGACTAGTAGGCGGGGAGCAGTACTTC.

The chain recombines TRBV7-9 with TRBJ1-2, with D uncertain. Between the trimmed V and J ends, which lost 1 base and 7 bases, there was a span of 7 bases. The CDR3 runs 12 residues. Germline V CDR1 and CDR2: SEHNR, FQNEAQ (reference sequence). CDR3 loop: CASSLDHPGYTF. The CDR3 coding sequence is TGTGCCAGCAGCTTAGACCATCCTGGCTACACCTTC.

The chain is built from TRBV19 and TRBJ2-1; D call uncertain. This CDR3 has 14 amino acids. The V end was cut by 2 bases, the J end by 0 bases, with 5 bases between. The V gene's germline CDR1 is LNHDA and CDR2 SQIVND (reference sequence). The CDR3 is CASSIRPSYNEQFF. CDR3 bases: TGTGCCAGTAGTATACGGCCCTCCTACAATGAGCAGTTCTTC.

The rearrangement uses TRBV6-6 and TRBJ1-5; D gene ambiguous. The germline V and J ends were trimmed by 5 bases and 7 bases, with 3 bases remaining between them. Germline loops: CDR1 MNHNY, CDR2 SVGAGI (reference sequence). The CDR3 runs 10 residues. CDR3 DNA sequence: TGTGCCAGCAGTCGCCAGCCCCAGCATTTT. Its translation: CASSRQPQHF.

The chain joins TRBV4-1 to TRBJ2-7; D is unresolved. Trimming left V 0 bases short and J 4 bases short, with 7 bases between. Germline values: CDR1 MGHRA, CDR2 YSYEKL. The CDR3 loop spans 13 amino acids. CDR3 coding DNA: TGCGCCAGCAGCCAAGATGCCGGATACGAGCAGTACGTC. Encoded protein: CASSQDAGYEQYV.

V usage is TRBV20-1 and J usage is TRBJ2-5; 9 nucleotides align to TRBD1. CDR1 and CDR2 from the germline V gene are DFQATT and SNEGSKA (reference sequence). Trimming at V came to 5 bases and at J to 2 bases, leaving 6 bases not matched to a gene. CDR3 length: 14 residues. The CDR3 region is CSASDRGEQETQYF. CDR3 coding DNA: TGCAGTGCTTCGGACAGGGGAGAACAAGAGACCCAGTACTTC.